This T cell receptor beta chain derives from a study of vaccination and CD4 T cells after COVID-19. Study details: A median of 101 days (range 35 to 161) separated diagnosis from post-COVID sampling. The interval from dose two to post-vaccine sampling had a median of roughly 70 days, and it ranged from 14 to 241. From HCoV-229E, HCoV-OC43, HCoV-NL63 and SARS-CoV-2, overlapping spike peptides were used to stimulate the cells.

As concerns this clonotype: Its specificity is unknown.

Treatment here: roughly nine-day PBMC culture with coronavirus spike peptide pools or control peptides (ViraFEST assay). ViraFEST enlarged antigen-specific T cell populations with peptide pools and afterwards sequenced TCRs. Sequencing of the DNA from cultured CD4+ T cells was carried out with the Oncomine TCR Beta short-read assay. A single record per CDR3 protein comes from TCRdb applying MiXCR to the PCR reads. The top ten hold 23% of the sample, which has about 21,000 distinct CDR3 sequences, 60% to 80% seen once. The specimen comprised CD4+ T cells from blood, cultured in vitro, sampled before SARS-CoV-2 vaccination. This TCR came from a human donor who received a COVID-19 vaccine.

The CDR3 spells CASSPLYEQYF. The CDR3, as DNA: TGTGCCAGCAGCCCCCTATACGAGCAGTACTTC. The chain uses TRBV11-2 and TRBJ2-7; no clear D gene. The germline V and J ends were trimmed by 5 bases and 4 bases, with 6 bases remaining between them. CDR1 and CDR2 (germline): SGHAT, FQNNGV. CDR3 length: 11 amino acids.